A selection of T cell receptor beta chains follows, all from one sample in a study of cytomegalovirus exposure and HLA in healthy donors. Measured with immunoSEQ multiplex PCR; TCRdb has only the in-frame clones, and not every one. The sample has some 200,000 clones, roughly 89% seen once; the top ten hold about 1%. The sample consisted of PBMCs. The origin of the receptors is a woman aged 18-29 years in good health and CMV-seronegative. Both conserved end residues are part of each CDR3. D genes are given only for firm matches. Clone sizes are given selectively: once, few, many, or a class where the clone is expanded.

v_call	d_call	j_call	clone_size	cdr3_nt	cdr3_aa
TRBV4-1	TRBD1	TRBJ1-2	-	TGCGCCAGCAGCAATTTTCCGGGACAGGGTGAAGGCTACACCTTC	CASSNFPGQGEGYTF
TRBV11-2	-	TRBJ2-7	once	TGTGCCAGCAGCTTAGGAGGACAGTACGAGCAGTACTTC	CASSLGGQYEQYF
TRBV7-8	-	TRBJ1-5	once	TGTGCCAGCAGCTTAGCAGGGACACCGTATAGCAATCAGCCCCAGCATTTT	CASSLAGTPYSNQPQHF
TRBV5-1	-	TRBJ2-1	-	TGCGCCAGCAGCTTGGGAGGGAGCTCCTACAATGAGCAGTTCTTC	CASSLGGSSYNEQFF
TRBV5-4	-	TRBJ2-1	once	TGTGCCAGCAGCTCCACTTGGGTCCCCGGGGGTGAGCAGTTCTTC	CASSSTWVPGGEQFF
TRBV19	-	TRBJ1-2	-	TGTGCCAGTAGGGAGACAGGACCATATGACTACACCTTC	CASRETGPYDYTF
TRBV4-1	-	TRBJ2-1	-	TGCGCCAGCAGCCAAGAATTGGGAGTATTCAATGAGCAGTTCTTC	CASSQELGVFNEQFF
TRBV14	-	TRBJ1-4	-	TGTGCCAGCAGCCGGGGGGCTAATGAAAAACTGTTTTTT	CASSRGANEKLFF
TRBV15	TRBD1	TRBJ2-3	-	TGTGCCACCAGCAGAGCAGGGGGCTCCATATCAGATACGCAGTATTTT	CATSRAGGSISDTQYF
TRBV28	-	TRBJ1-2	-	TGTGCCGGCAGTTTCCCAGATGGCTACACCTTC	CAGSFPDGYTF
TRBV14	TRBD2	TRBJ2-7	-	TGTGCCAGCAGCCAAGAAATCCCCGGGGGGGAGAAACACGAGCAGTACTTC	CASSQEIPGGEKHEQYF
TRBV4-3	TRBD2	TRBJ2-3	-	TGCGCCAGCAGCCAAGATTGGGGGACTAGCGGGAAAGGCAGGGCTTTT	CASSQDWGTSGKGRAF
TRBV7-9	TRBD2	TRBJ2-3	-	TGTGCCAGCAGCTTAGAGGGCGGGAGTACGCAGTATTTT	CASSLEGGSTQYF
TRBV27	-	TRBJ1-2	-	TGTGCCAGCAGTTTACGAGACGGGGTGAGCGGCTACACCTTC	CASSLRDGVSGYTF
TRBV30	-	TRBJ1-5	-	TGTGCCTGGAGTGTTAGCCCCCTCAGGGGAATCAATCAGCCCCAGCATTTT	CAWSVSPLRGINQPQHF
TRBV6-5	TRBD1	TRBJ1-2	once	TGTGCCAGCAGTTATGTACGATCGACAGGGAGCCATGGCTACACCTTC	CASSYVRSTGSHGYTF
TRBV30	TRBD2	TRBJ2-3	-	TGTGCCTGGAGTGTCGGGGCCGGGTTCACGGCGGGAGGGCCTCTTAGCACAGATACGCAGTATTTT	CAWSVGAGFTAGGPLSTDTQYF
TRBV5-1	TRBD2	TRBJ2-5	-	TGCGCCAGCAGCTTGGGGGGACTAGCTCAAGAGACCCAGTACTTC	CASSLGGLAQETQYF
TRBV7-2	TRBD2	TRBJ2-5	-	TGTGCCAGCAGCTTCTCGTTACTAGCGGGGGAAAGGGGGACCCAGTACTTC	CASSFSLLAGERGTQYF
TRBV5-1	-	TRBJ1-2	-	TGCGCCAGCAGATCGCCCCTTGAGGGTGAGTACTATGGCTACACCTTC	CASRSPLEGEYYGYTF
TRBV20-1	-	TRBJ2-1	-	TGCAGTGTTTATTTCCATGAGCAGTTCTTC	CSVYFHEQFF
TRBV7-9	TRBD2	TRBJ2-1	-	TGTGCCAGCAGCTTAGCCAGGATACAACTAGCGGCTTCCTACAATGAGCAGTTCTTC	CASSLARIQLAASYNEQFF
TRBV11-2	-	TRBJ2-2	-	TGTGCCAGCAGCTTATCAGGATCCAAAAACACCGGGGAGCTGTTTTTT	CASSLSGSKNTGELFF
TRBV10-3	TRBD1	TRBJ2-1	-	TGTGCCATCAGTGGGGGGGACAGGGGGGTAGGTAATGAGCAGTTCTTC	CAISGGDRGVGNEQFF
TRBV27	-	TRBJ2-7	-	TGTGCCAGCAGTCCCGGGGCCTACGAGCAGTACTTC	CASSPGAYEQYF
TRBV2	TRBD1	TRBJ2-3	-	TGTGCCAGCAGTGGACAGGGGGCGCCCGGAGATACGCAGTATTTT	CASSGQGAPGDTQYF
TRBV7-6	-	TRBJ1-2	-	TGTGCCAGCAGCTTAGTTCCAGGGAATGGCTACACCTTC	CASSLVPGNGYTF
TRBV27	-	TRBJ2-2	once	TGTGCCAGCAGTTCTAGCTGGGGAAACACCGGGGAGCTGTTTTTT	CASSSSWGNTGELFF
TRBV7-3	TRBD2	TRBJ2-2	-	TGTGCCAGCAGCCCCTTCCTAGCGGGAGTCAACACCGGGGAGCTGTTTTTT	CASSPFLAGVNTGELFF
TRBV19	-	TRBJ2-5	-	TGTGCCAGTAGCTCGACTAGTCGTGAGACCCAGTACTTC	CASSSTSRETQYF
TRBV7-2	TRBD2	TRBJ2-3	once	TGTGCCAGCAGCGATATTGGACTAGCGGGACTAGATACGCAGTATTTT	CASSDIGLAGLDTQYF
TRBV10-2	-	TRBJ2-4	-	TGCGCCAGCAGTGAGGCAGGGATCATAGCCAAAAACATTCAGTACTTC	CASSEAGIIAKNIQYF
TRBV5-8	-	TRBJ2-7	-	TGTGCCAGCAGCTTCAGGACAACCTCCTCCTACGAGCAGTACTTC	CASSFRTTSSYEQYF
TRBV21-1	-	TRBJ2-2	-	TGTGCCAGCAGCAACCTGCCGTGGGGGGGGGCGGGCGGGGAGCTGTTTTTT	CASSNLPWGGAGGELFF
TRBV6-1	-	TRBJ2-5	once	TGTGCCAGCAGTGAAGATGCCGGACAAATCCTTCGGACCCAGTACTTC	CASSEDAGQILRTQYF
TRBV7-9	-	TRBJ1-3	-	TGTGCCAGCAGCCTCCTCCAGGAGGCTGGAAACACCATATATTTT	CASSLLQEAGNTIYF
TRBV9	TRBD2	TRBJ2-3	once	TGTGCCAGCAGCGACGACTCCAGCGGGGGGGCCACAGATACGCAGTATTTT	CASSDDSSGGATDTQYF
TRBV7-9	TRBD1	TRBJ2-7	-	TGTGCCAGCAGCTTAAGGGCCGGGACAGGGAAACACGAGCAGTACTTC	CASSLRAGTGKHEQYF
TRBV7-2	-	TRBJ2-5	-	TGTGCCAGCAGCTTTATCCTCCTCCAAGAGACCCAGTACTTC	CASSFILLQETQYF
TRBV5-1	TRBD2	TRBJ2-1	-	TGCGCCCGCAGCGTCACTAGCGGACCCAATGAGCAGTTCTTC	CARSVTSGPNEQFF
TRBV6-5	TRBD1	TRBJ1-1	-	TGTGCCAGCAGTCGGGGACAGGGGATCACTGAAGCTTTCTTT	CASSRGQGITEAFF
TRBV7-2	-	TRBJ2-3	-	TGTGCCAGCAGCTCCCGAGGGGGGGCAGGAGTTGGGACAGATACGCAGTATTTT	CASSSRGGAGVGTDTQYF
TRBV6-5	-	TRBJ2-7	-	TGTGCCAGCAGGCCGGACAGAATCTCCTACGAGCAGTACTTC	CASRPDRISYEQYF
TRBV18	TRBD1	TRBJ1-2	-	TGTGCCAGCTCAAAGGACAGGGCCTATGGCTACACCTTC	CASSKDRAYGYTF
TRBV29-1	-	TRBJ2-3	-	TGCAGCGGCCGGGGGACAGAAGCAGATACGCAGTATTTT	CSGRGTEADTQYF
TRBV5-1	-	TRBJ2-1	-	TGCGCCAGCAGTGAGCCGCCGGGTGAGCAGTTCTTC	CASSEPPGEQFF
TRBV7-2	TRBD2	TRBJ2-7	-	TGTGCCAGCAGCTTACTGCTAGCGGGAAACTACGAGCAGTACTTC	CASSLLLAGNYEQYF
TRBV4-2	-	TRBJ2-2	-	TGTGCCAGCAGCCAAGGAGGGTACGGGCTCACCGGGAAGCTGTTTTTT	CASSQGGYGLTGKLFF